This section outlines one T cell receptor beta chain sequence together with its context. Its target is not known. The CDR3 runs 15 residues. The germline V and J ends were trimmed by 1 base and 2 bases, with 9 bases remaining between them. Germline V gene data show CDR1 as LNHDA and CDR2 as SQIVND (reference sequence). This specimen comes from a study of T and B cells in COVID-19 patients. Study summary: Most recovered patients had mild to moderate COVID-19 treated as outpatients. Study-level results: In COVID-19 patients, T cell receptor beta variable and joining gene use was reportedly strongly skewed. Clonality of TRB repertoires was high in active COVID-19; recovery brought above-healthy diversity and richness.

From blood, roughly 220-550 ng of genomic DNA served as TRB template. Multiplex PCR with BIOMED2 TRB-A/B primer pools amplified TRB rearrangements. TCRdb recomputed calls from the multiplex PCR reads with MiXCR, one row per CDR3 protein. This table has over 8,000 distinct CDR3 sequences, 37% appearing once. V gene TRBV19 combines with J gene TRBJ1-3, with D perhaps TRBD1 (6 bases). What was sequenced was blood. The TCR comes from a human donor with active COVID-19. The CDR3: CASSIAGGAGNTIYF. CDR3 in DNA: TGTGCCAGTAGTATAGCCGGGGGCGCTGGAAACACCATATATTTT.